This T cell receptor beta chain was retrieved from a study of PD-1 blockade in classical Hodgkin lymphoma. Study-level information: Nivolumab was given intravenously to patients at 3 mg/kg every 2 weeks. Findings of the study overall: Newly diagnosed patients were reported to start with lower TCR diversity than healthy donors. Whereas CD4+ TCR diversity had risen significantly by C4D1, CD8+ TCR diversity had not.

Relapse after autologous stem cell transplantation occurred in every patient, and brentuximab vedotin exposure varied. Concerning this clone: Its antigen is currently unknown. A junction end diverges from the germline sequence, so it may reflect a read error.

Germline V gene lookup returns CDR1 SGHAT and CDR2 FQNNGV. The CDR3 is 15 residues long. Some clones are missing from TCRdb's copy, which holds only in-frame ones; the method was immunoSEQ multiplex PCR. The sample holds 40,000 to 45,000 clones, around 80% seen once. Source: peripheral blood mononuclear cells (PBMCs), taken at baseline. This rearrangement joins TRBV11-2 to TRBJ2-2; a weak D match, TRBD2 (5 bases). This clonotype was obtained from a human donor with classical Hodgkin lymphoma. CDR3 residues: CASSQERAGTGELFF. CDR3 DNA sequence: TGCGCCAGCAGCCAAGAGAGGGCGGGCACCGGGGAGCTGTTTTTT. The full variable domain, in which reference TRBV11-2 and TRBJ2-2 provide the parts outside the CDR3, is EAGVAQSPRYKIIEKRQSVAFWCNPISGHATLYWYQQILGQGPKLLIQFQNNGVVDDSQLPKDRFSAERLKGVDSTLKIQPAKLEDSAVYLCASSQERAGTGELFFGEGSRLTVL.